The clone carrying this T cell receptor beta chain was detected a few times. Antigen: not known. The germline CDR1 and CDR2 sequences are SEHNR and FQNEAQ (reference sequence). Trimming removed 3 bases from V and 11 bases from J, with 20 bases in between. The CDR3 is 14 residues long. The source of the sample is a study of neurological immune-mediated disorders. Study summary: Disease course was recorded as relapsing-remitting for roughly 30 and secondary progressive for about 9% of the roughly 35 multiple sclerosis patients.

With 10-nucleotide random UMIs included, cDNA was synthesized by 5'RACE. Via MiXCR, TCRdb re-called the 5' RACE reads, giving one row per CDR3 protein. The repertoire includes 66,000 or so distinct CDR3 sequences, 3.5% to 5% of them detected once, and around 7% sits in the top ten. Study-wide results and caveats: In HTLV-1-associated myelopathy, TCR clonal expansion was greatest, and in multiple sclerosis it was least, below healthy controls. The multiple sclerosis repertoire cluster had no association with any clinical or MRI feature.

This sequence originates from a man in his thirties or forties with multiple sclerosis. The genes are TRBV7-9 and TRBJ2-7; D unresolved. Sequencing input: PBMCs. The CDR3 sequence: CASSFSSWRGKEYF. The CDR3 region has the DNA TGTGCCAGCAGCTTTTCCTCGTGGCGAGGTAAAGAGTACTTC.